Sequencing of this T cell receptor beta chain was carried out in a study of blood T cell repertoires in COVID-19. V shed 5 bases and J 9 bases; nucleotides not matched to a gene: 9. In germline, CDR1 is LNHDA, CDR2 SQIVND (reference sequence). CDR3 length equals 14 residues. Generated by immunoSEQ multiplex PCR, the TCRdb table keeps only in-frame clones and is missing some. The sample yields a few hundred thousand clones, 81% seen once. This sequence originates from a human donor with acute or convalescent COVID-19. The donor label of this sample is uncertain. This rearrangement joins TRBV19 to TRBJ2-2; 7 bases are a match to TRBD1. The specimen was peripheral blood. Here the CDR3 reads CASSDPQGSRELFF. Here the CDR3 DNA reads TGTGCCAGTAGTGACCCACAGGGGTCCCGGGAGCTGTTTTTT. Together with reference TRBV19 and TRBJ2-2, the CDR3 gives the full variable domain: DGGITQSPKYLFRKEGQNVTLSCEQNLNHDAMYWYRQDPGQGLRLIYYSQIVNDFQKGDIAEGYSVSREKKESFPLTVTSAQKNPTAFYLCASSDPQGSRELFFGEGSRLTVL.